This TCR beta chain came from a study of CD8+ T cells in alopecia areata. TCR sequencing used cDNA made by reverse transcription of extracted RNA. Sequenced by immunoSEQ multiplex PCR; TCRdb stores in-frame clones only, minus some. The sample includes approximately 150,000 clones, roughly nine tenths seen only once; the top ten take roughly an eighth. Germline V gene data show CDR1 as MNHEY and CDR2 as SMNVEV (reference sequence). This CDR3 has 14 residues. V lost 6 bases and J lost 4; bases outside the gene matches: 9. Treatment noted: oral pan-JAK inhibitor, 5-10 mg twice daily. The source is a human donor with alopecia areata. The specimen was CD8+ T cells sorted from blood, collected at week 4, from a patient treated with tofacitinib. The chain joins TRBV27 to TRBJ2-7, with 7 nucleotides matching TRBD1. The CDR3 spells CASRSGTASYEQYF. CDR3 in DNA: TGTGCCAGCAGGTCCGGGACAGCTTCTTACGAGCAGTACTTC.